These T cell receptor beta chains were read from a single sample in a study of shared clonotypes between healthy human individuals. Some clones are missing from TCRdb's copy, which holds only in-frame ones; the method was immunoSEQ multiplex PCR. Of 1 million to 1.3 million clones listed, around 78% are singletons. Sequencing was performed on memory CD4+ T cells from PBMCs. The source is a man aged 18-30 years in good health. Some clones in this sample may be carry-over from other donors' samples. The CDR3 runs from the conserved cysteine through the conserved F or W. Each record gives: D gene, clone size, J gene, V gene, CDR3 protein, CDR3 DNA. D genes are given only for firm matches. Rows may omit the clone size; those that give it use once, few, many or a size class.

.	.	TRBJ2-2	TRBV5-1	CASSAGSTNTGELFF	TGCGCCAGCAGTGCCGGGAGCACGAACACCGGGGAGCTGTTTTTT
TRBD1	.	TRBJ2-1	TRBV7-3	CASSIGTGNNEQFF	TGTGCCAGCAGCATCGGGACAGGGAATAATGAGCAGTTCTTC
.	.	TRBJ2-1	TRBV4-3	CASSRDLGNEQFF	TGCGCCAGCAGCCGCGATTTAGGGAATGAGCAGTTCTTC
.	.	TRBJ2-1	TRBV6-1	CASTRLVQSYNEQFF	TGTGCCAGCACTAGACTAGTCCAATCGTACAATGAGCAGTTCTTC
TRBD1	once	TRBJ1-4	TRBV28	CASSPTGRVLFF	TGTGCCAGCAGTCCGACAGGGAGGGTACTGTTTTTT
TRBD2	.	TRBJ2-3	TRBV7-9	CASGGPTSGKVSDTQYF	TGTGCCAGCGGAGGCCCGACTAGCGGGAAGGTTTCAGATACGCAGTATTTT
TRBD1	.	TRBJ2-5	TRBV28	CASSQDRGAETQYF	TGTGCCAGCAGTCAAGACAGGGGTGCAGAGACCCAGTACTTC
TRBD2	.	TRBJ2-7	TRBV7-9	CASSRGDSGSGYEQYF	TGTGCCAGCAGCCGCGGGGATAGCGGGAGTGGGTACGAGCAGTACTTC
TRBD1	once	TRBJ1-2	TRBV28	CASRAQGAFGYGYTF	TGTGCCAGCAGAGCACAGGGGGCATTTGGCTATGGCTACACCTTC
.	.	TRBJ1-3	TRBV6-5	CASSSPGGGNTIYF	TGTGCCAGCAGTTCCCCTGGCGGGGGAAACACCATATATTTT
.	.	TRBJ2-5	TRBV5-5	CASSFPGGETQYF	TGTGCCAGCAGCTTCCCCGGCGGAGAGACCCAGTACTTC
TRBD2	.	TRBJ2-1	TRBV7-9	CASSSSSGLQFF	TGTGCCAGCAGCTCCTCTAGCGGGTTGCAGTTCTTC
.	.	TRBJ2-6	TRBV5-1	CASSLEGSGANVLTF	TGCGCCAGCAGCTTGGAGGGTTCTGGGGCCAACGTCCTGACTTTC
TRBD1	.	TRBJ2-4	TRBV5-1	CASSLVGTGNIQYF	TGCGCCAGCAGCTTGGTCGGGACAGGAAACATTCAGTACTTC
TRBD2	few	TRBJ2-3	TRBV5-4	CASSLASGRADTQYF	TGTGCCAGCAGCTTGGCCAGCGGGAGGGCAGATACGCAGTATTTT
.	.	TRBJ2-1	TRBV29-1	CSAQTLGQQNEQFF	TGCAGCGCCCAAACTCTAGGACAGCAAAATGAGCAGTTCTTC
TRBD2	.	TRBJ2-1	TRBV4-2	CASSQVGHSGRATYEQFF	TGTGCCAGCAGCCAAGTGGGACACAGCGGGAGGGCCACATATGAGCAGTTCTTC
.	.	TRBJ2-3	TRBV11-3	CASSLGRGDTDTQYF	TGTGCCAGCAGCTTAGGGCGGGGAGACACAGATACGCAGTATTTT
TRBD2	.	TRBJ2-7	TRBV15	CATSWAGGAKEQYF	TGTGCCACCAGCTGGGCGGGGGGGGCAAAAGAGCAGTACTTC
.	.	TRBJ1-2	TRBV20-1	CSAVLYGYTF	TGCAGTGCTGTGCTCTATGGCTACACCTTC
.	.	TRBJ2-3	TRBV30	CACALGGGFSTDTQYF	TGTGCCTGTGCTCTGGGAGGGGGCTTTAGCACAGATACGCAGTATTTT
.	.	TRBJ2-2	TRBV9	CASSVGAVGELFF	TGTGCCAGCAGCGTAGGGGCGGTCGGGGAGCTGTTTTTT
.	.	TRBJ1-3	TRBV5-1	CASSLGPQQNGNTIYF	TGCGCCAGCAGCCTTGGACCCCAGCAGAATGGAAACACCATATATTTT
TRBD1	.	TRBJ2-7	TRBV6-5	CASSYTGQGRGEQYF	TGTGCCAGCAGTTACACGGGACAGGGGAGGGGTGAGCAGTACTTC
.	.	TRBJ1-4	TRBV4-2	CASSHLAEKLFF	TGTGCCAGCAGCCACCTGGCTGAAAAACTGTTTTTT
.	once	TRBJ1-5	TRBV6-6	CASSGREIGSNQPQHF	TGTGCCAGCAGTGGCCGGGAGATTGGGAGCAATCAGCCCCAGCATTTT
.	.	TRBJ1-2	TRBV11-2	CASSLGRNYGYTF	TGTGCCAGCAGCTTAGGACGGAACTATGGCTACACCTTC
.	.	TRBJ2-5	TRBV28	CASSPGQSSERETQYF	TGTGCCAGCAGTCCTGGACAATCGTCCGAGAGGGAGACCCAGTACTTC
.	.	TRBJ2-1	TRBV4-2	CASSQDNRAGRFYNEQFF	TGTGCCAGCAGCCAAGATAATAGGGCGGGACGGTTTTACAATGAGCAGTTCTTC
TRBD1	.	TRBJ2-5	TRBV11-2	CASSLPGGETQYF	TGTGCCAGCAGCTTACCAGGGGGAGAGACCCAGTACTTC
.	.	TRBJ2-7	TRBV5-1	CASSISGYEQYF	TGCGCCAGCAGCATTAGTGGATACGAGCAGTACTTC
.	.	TRBJ2-3	TRBV4-1	CASSQRFPSTDTQYF	TGCGCCAGCAGCCAACGTTTCCCTAGCACAGATACGCAGTATTTT
TRBD2	once	TRBJ2-5	TRBV18	CASSPIFLAGVETQYF	TGTGCCAGCTCACCAATCTTTCTAGCGGGAGTGGAGACCCAGTACTTC
.	.	TRBJ2-2	TRBV9	CASRSGPNTGELFF	TGTGCCAGCAGATCGGGGCCGAACACCGGGGAGCTGTTTTTT
.	few	TRBJ1-1	TRBV7-2	CASSLWEGNTEAFF	TGTGCCAGCAGCTTATGGGAGGGAAACACTGAAGCTTTCTTT
TRBD2	once	TRBJ2-1	TRBV19	CASSIDKRGTYNEQFF	TGTGCCAGTAGTATAGACAAGCGGGGGACCTACAATGAGCAGTTCTTC
.	few	TRBJ2-1	TRBV6-6	CASSYSLVLNEQFF	TGTGCCAGCAGTTACTCGCTCGTGCTCAATGAGCAGTTCTTC
.	.	TRBJ2-7	TRBV15	CATSRGLLGRSSYEQYF	TGTGCCACCAGCAGAGGGTTGTTGGGCAGGAGCTCCTACGAGCAGTACTTC
.	.	TRBJ1-2	TRBV7-2	CASSPGSNYGYTF	TGTGCCAGCAGCCCGGGTTCTAACTATGGCTACACCTTC
TRBD2	.	TRBJ2-7	TRBV28	CASRQASGKVYEQYF	TGTGCCAGCAGGCAAGCTAGCGGGAAGGTATACGAGCAGTACTTC
.	.	TRBJ1-3	TRBV28	CASRNSGNTIYF	TGTGCCAGCAGAAACTCTGGAAACACCATATATTTT
.	few	TRBJ2-7	TRBV20-1	CSARKSEQYF	TGCAGTGCTAGAAAAAGCGAGCAGTACTTC
.	.	TRBJ2-3	TRBV6-5	CASSYRSAVSTDTQYF	TGTGCCAGCAGTTACAGATCTGCCGTAAGCACAGATACGCAGTATTTT
.	.	TRBJ1-5	TRBV4-2	CASSQFGQLDQPQHF	TGTGCCAGCAGCCAATTCGGACAGTTAGATCAGCCCCAGCATTTT
.	.	TRBJ1-1	TRBV20-1	CSARANTEAFF	TGCAGTGCTAGAGCAAACACTGAAGCTTTCTTT